These 11 T cell receptor beta chains were all obtained from the same sample, sequenced in a study of T cells in Graves' hyperthyroidism and ophthalmopathy (dated by TCRdb to 2018 to 2020). Library method: multiplex PCR. The data were produced on an Illumina HiSeq 2000. TCR beta CDR3 regions were amplified from RNA transcripts. The TCR CDR3 was subjected to a first round of RT-PCR using the HTBI primer set and the Qiagen OneStep RT-PCR kit. TCRdb applied fastp at Q25 and MiXCR to the public reads, then kept only in-frame beta chains. Rows merge per CDR3 protein into single entries with the most common DNA and genes. The sample contains 450,000 to 650,000 distinct CDR3 sequences, 11% to 15% of them found a single time. About 7% of the sample comes from the top ten. Material for sequencing was blood. The receptors shown here come from a young woman with Graves' ophthalmopathy.

This clonotype was counted at least ten times. This chain uses TRBV20-1 with TRBJ2-2; a weak D match, TRBD2 (6 bases). In germline, CDR1 is DFQATT, CDR2 SNEGSKA (reference sequence). This CDR3 region has 14 residues. V lost 0 bases, J lost 7 bases, and 12 bases lay in between. CDR3 coding DNA: TGCAGTGCTAGAGATGGAGGGCAAAACGGGGAGCTGTTTTTT. It is translated as CSARDGGQNGELFF.

This clonotype was seen repeatedly, ten times or more. The J gene is TRBJ2-3, the V gene TRBV20-1; 13 bases align to TRBD2. CDR1 is DFQATT and CDR2 is SNEGSKA in the germline V gene (reference sequence). V lost 3 bases and J lost 4; bases outside the gene matches: 1. The CDR3 loop spans 14 amino acids. CDR3 sequence reads: CSASGLAGADTQYF. The CDR3 region has the DNA TGCAGTGCTAGTGGACTAGCGGGAGCAGATACGCAGTATTTT.

This clonotype was counted ten times or more. CDR3 nucleotides: TGTGCCAGCAGCTTAGTGGACGGGCAGTACTTC. Translated, it gives CASSLVDGQYF. The chain recombines TRBV11-2 with TRBJ2-7; D is unclear. Trimming removed 1 base at V and 9 bases at J, with 7 bases between. CDR3 length: 11 amino acids. Germline lookup yields CDR1 SGHAT and CDR2 FQNNGV.

The rearrangement joins TRBV25-1 to TRBJ2-2; D not certain. V lost 4 bases, J lost 6 bases, and 12 bases lay in between. Per the germline V gene, CDR1 is MGHDK and CDR2 is SYGVNS. The CDR3 extends over 14 amino acids. The CDR3, as DNA: TGTGCCAGCAGTGTAACCAAGTGGGCCGGGGAGCTGTTTTTT. This encodes CASSVTKWAGELFF. The whole variable domain, filled in from reference TRBV25-1 and TRBJ2-2, reads EADIYQTPRYLVIGTGKKITLECSQTMGHDKMYWYQQDPGMELHLIHYSYGVNSTEKGDLSSESTVSRIRTEHFPLTLESARPSHTSQYLCASSVTKWAGELFFGEGSRLTVL.

This clonotype was counted between two and nine times. This sequence joins TRBV11-1 and TRBJ2-1; the D is unclear. The CDR3 loop spans 10 amino acids. V was pared by 11 bases and J by 8 bases, with 10 bases between. The germline V gene encodes CDR1 SGHAT and CDR2 FQDESV (reference sequence). DNA of the CDR3: TGTGCCGGCGGTCCCCATGAGCAGTTCTTC. Translating gives CAGGPHEQFF.

This clonotype was counted ten times or more. The chain uses TRBV7-9 and TRBJ2-7; D gene ambiguous. CDR1 is SEHNR, CDR2 FQNEAQ, per germline (reference sequence). The CDR3 runs to 14 residues. Trimming left V 2 bases short and J 3 bases short, with 11 bases between. The DNA for the CDR3 is TGTGCCAGCAGCTTACCAGGATGGGACTACGAGCAGTACTTC. Protein: CASSLPGWDYEQYF.

Many counts were recorded for this clonotype. The V gene is TRBV6-1, the J gene TRBJ2-7; D is possibly TRBD1 (5 bases). CDR3 length: 12 residues. From germline, CDR1 is MNHNS and CDR2 SASEGT. Trimming removed 6 bases at V and 5 bases at J, with 11 bases between. Here the CDR3 DNA reads TGTGCCAGCAGCTCCGACAGCCACGAGCAGTACTTC. This sequence encodes CASSSDSHEQYF.

The CDR3 sequence is CASSLAPPEQYF. For the CDR3, the DNA is TGTGCCAGCAGTTTGGCGCCGCCCGAGCAGTACTTC. V and J are TRBV12-3 or TRBV12-4 and TRBJ2-7; D unclear. The CDR3 has 12 residues. Between the trimmed V and J ends, which lost 3 bases and 6 bases, there was a span of 9 bases.

This clonotype appeared many times. V usage is TRBV24-1 and J usage is TRBJ2-1; 15 bases line up with TRBD2. Per germline, CDR1 KGHDR and CDR2 SFDVKD. The CDR3 is made up of 16 amino acids. V lost 4 bases to trimming and J lost 8 bases; unmatched junction nucleotides: 5. The CDR3 sequence is CATSDNGLAGGDEQFF. In nucleotides, the CDR3 is TGTGCCACCAGTGACAACGGACTAGCGGGGGGGGATGAGCAGTTCTTC.

This clonotype showed up many times. The chain has TRBV7-9 and TRBJ1-2; unclear D gene. This CDR3 is built from 16 residues. Trimming cost V 1 base and J 0 bases, with 12 bases left between them. Germline CDR1 and CDR2: SEHNR and FQNEAQ (reference sequence). CDR3 DNA sequence: TGTGCCAGCAGCTTAGGCGAGGTTGGGGCTAACTATGGCTACACCTTC. It codes for CASSLGEVGANYGYTF.

This clonotype was detected only a few times. The chain combines TRBV7-2 with TRBJ2-1; D is uncertain. This CDR3 has 15 amino acids. V lost 0 bases, J lost 6 bases, and 12 bases lay in between. Germline V CDR1 and CDR2: SGHTA, FQGNSA. CDR3 nucleotides: TGTGCCAGCAGCTTAGCGCTCGGTAACTCCAATGAGCAGTTCTTC. Translation gives CASSLALGNSNEQFF. The whole variable domain, remainder taken from reference TRBV7-2 and TRBJ2-1, is GAGVSQSPSNKVTEKGKDVELRCDPISGHTALYWYRQSLGQGLEFLIYFQGNSAPDKSGLPSDRFSAERTGGSVSTLTIQRTQQEDSAVYLCASSLALGNSNEQFFGPGTRLTVL.